This T cell receptor (beta chain) was found in a study of human versus mouse CDR3 diversity and MHC coevolution. V gave up 3 bases and J gave up 7 bases, with 6 bases separating them. Germline assignment: CDR1 GTSNPN and CDR2 SVGIG (reference sequence). The length of the CDR3 is 10 residues. Produced via immunoSEQ multiplex PCR; TCRdb's table is partial and in-frame only. The data contain about 81,000 clones, roughly 93% of them singletons. The TCR was taken from a person aged 30-70 years in good health. The genes are TRBV30 and TRBJ1-2; D remains ambiguous. The specimen sequenced was naive CD4+ T cells from blood. Sample subset: CD45RO-negative CD62L-positive naive CD4 T cells. The CDR3 DNA reads TGTGCCTGGAGCGGAGGTGGCTACACCTTC. Translation: CAWSGGGYTF.